This TCR beta chain was obtained from a study of OX40 agonist ivuxolimab in advanced cancers. Study-wide background: Patients achieving partial responses numbered three: one hepatocellular carcinoma case and two cutaneous melanoma cases.

This CDR3 comprises 14 residues. CDR1 and CDR2 from the germline V gene are SGDLS and YYNGEE. Trimming took 0 bases from V and 7 from J; bases not matched to a gene: 4. Measured with immunoSEQ multiplex PCR; TCRdb has only the in-frame clones, and not every one. The table includes about 31,000 clones, more than 90% detected once. This TCR was recovered from an adult with an advanced solid tumor such as melanoma, head and neck, liver or kidney cancer. The sequencing here drew on CD4+ or CD8+ T cells sorted from blood, taken in a trial of the OX40 agonist ivuxolimab. This chain uses TRBV9 with TRBJ1-2, with 9 bases identical to TRBD1. CDR3: CASSVGWTGAGYTF. The DNA for the CDR3 is TGTGCCAGCAGCGTAGGTTGGACAGGGGCTGGCTACACCTTC.